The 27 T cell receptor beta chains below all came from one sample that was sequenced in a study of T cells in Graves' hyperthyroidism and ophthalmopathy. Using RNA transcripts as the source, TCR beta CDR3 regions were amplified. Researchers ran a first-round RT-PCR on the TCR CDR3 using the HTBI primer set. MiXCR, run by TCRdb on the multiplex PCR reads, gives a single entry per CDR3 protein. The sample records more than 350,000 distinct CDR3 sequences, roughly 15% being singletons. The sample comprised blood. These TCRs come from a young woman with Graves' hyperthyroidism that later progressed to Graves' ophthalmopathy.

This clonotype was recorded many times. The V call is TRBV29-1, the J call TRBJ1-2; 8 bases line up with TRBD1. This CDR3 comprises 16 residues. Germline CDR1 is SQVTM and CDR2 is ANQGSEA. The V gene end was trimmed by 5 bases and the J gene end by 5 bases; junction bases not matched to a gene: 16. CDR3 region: CSVRSRHRGFIYGYTF. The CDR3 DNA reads TGCAGCGTTCGCAGTCGACACAGGGGGTTTATTTATGGCTACACCTTC.

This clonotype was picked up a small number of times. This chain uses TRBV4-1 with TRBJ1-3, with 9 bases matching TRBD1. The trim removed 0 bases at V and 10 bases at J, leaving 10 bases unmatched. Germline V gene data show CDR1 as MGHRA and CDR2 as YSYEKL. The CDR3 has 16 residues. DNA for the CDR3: TGCGCCAGCAGCCAAGATCGGGGGACAGGGAACATAACCATATATTTT. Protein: CASSQDRGTGNITIYF.

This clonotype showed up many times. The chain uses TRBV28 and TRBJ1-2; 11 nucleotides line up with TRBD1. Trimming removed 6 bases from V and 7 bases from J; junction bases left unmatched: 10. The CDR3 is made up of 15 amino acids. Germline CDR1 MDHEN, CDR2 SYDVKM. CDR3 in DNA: TGTGCCAGCAGACTAACCGGACAGGGGGCAGGTGGCTACACCTTC. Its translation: CASRLTGQGAGGYTF.

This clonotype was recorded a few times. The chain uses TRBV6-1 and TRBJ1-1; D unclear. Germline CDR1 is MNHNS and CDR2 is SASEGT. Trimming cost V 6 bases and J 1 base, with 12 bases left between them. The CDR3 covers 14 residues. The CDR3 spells CASSPRRANTEAFF. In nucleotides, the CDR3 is TGTGCCAGCAGCCCTAGGAGAGCGAACACTGAAGCTTTCTTT.

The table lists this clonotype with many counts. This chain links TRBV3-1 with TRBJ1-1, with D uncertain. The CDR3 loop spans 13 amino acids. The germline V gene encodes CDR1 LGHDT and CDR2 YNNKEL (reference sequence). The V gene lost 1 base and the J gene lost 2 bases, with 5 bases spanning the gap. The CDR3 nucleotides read TGTGCCAGCAGCCAAGCCCCTAACACTGAAGCTTTCTTT. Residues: CASSQAPNTEAFF.

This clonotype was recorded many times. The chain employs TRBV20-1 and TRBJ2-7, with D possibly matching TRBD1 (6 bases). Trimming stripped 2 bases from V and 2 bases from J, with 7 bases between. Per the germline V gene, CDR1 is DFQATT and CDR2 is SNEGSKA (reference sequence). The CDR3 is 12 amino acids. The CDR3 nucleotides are TGCAGTGCTAGACGGGACACCTACGAGCAGTACTTC. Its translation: CSARRDTYEQYF.

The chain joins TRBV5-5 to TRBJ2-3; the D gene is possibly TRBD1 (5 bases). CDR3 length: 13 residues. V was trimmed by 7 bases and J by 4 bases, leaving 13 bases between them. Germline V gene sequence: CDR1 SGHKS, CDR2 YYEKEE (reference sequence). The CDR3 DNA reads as TGTGCCAGCGCGCCGCAGGGCCCAGATACGCAGTATTTT. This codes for CASAPQGPDTQYF.

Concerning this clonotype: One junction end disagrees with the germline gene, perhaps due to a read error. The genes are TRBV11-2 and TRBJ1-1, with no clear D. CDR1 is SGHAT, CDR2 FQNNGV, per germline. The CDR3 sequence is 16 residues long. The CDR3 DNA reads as TGTGCCAGCAGCTTGTACCTTACTTCGATGAACACTGACGCTTTCTTT. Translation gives CASSLYLTSMNTDAFF.

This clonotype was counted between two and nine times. CDR3 nucleotides: TGTGCCAGCAGCCCCCGAGGGGCAGGGCCTGGGGCCAACGTCCTGACTTTC. It codes for CASSPRGAGPGANVLTF. This chain links TRBV9 with TRBJ2-6; D assignment may be TRBD1 or TRBD2 (5 bases each). Germline V gene data show CDR1 as SGDLS and CDR2 as YYNGEE. Trimming cost V 4 bases and J 2 bases, with 16 bases left between them. CDR3 length equals 17 residues. The complete variable domain, with remaining parts taken from reference TRBV9 and TRBJ2-6, reads DSGVTQTPKHLITATGQRVTLRCSPRSGDLSVYWYQQSLDQGLQFLIQYYNGEERAKGNILERFSAQQFPDLHSELNLSSLELGDSALYFCASSPRGAGPGANVLTFGAGSRLTVL.

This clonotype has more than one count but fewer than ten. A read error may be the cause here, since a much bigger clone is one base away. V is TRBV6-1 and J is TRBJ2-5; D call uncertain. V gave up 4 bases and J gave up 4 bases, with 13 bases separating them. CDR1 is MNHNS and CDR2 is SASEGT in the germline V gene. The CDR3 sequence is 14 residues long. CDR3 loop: CASSGAWLGETQYF. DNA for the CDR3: TGTGCCAGCAGTGGAGCTTGGCTGGGAGAGACCCAGTACTTC.

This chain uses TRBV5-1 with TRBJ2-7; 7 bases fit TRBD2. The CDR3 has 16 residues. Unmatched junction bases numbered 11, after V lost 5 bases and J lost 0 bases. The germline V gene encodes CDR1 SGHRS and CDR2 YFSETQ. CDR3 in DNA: TGCGCCAGCAGTTATCAAAGCGGGGTGAGCTCCTACGAGCAGTACTTC. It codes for CASSYQSGVSSYEQYF. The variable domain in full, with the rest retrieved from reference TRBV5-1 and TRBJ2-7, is KAGVTQTPRYLIKTRGQQVTLSCSPISGHRSVSWYQQTPGQGLQFLFEYFSETQRNKGNFPGRFSGRQFSNSRSEMNVSTLELGDSALYLCASSYQSGVSSYEQYFGPGTRLTVT.

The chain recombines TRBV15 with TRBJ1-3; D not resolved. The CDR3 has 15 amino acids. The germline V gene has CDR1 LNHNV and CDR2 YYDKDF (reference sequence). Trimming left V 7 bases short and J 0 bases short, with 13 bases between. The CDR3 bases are TGTGCCACCACCCAACCGGGATCCTCTGGAAACACCATATATTTT. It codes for CATTQPGSSGNTIYF.

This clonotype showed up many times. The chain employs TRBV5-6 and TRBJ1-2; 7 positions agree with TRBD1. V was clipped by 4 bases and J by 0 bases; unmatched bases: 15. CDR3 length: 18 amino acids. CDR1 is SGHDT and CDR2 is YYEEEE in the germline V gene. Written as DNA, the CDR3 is TGTGCCAGCAGCCCGTGGGACAGCGACCTACCAACTAACTATGGCTACACCTTC. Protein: CASSPWDSDLPTNYGYTF.

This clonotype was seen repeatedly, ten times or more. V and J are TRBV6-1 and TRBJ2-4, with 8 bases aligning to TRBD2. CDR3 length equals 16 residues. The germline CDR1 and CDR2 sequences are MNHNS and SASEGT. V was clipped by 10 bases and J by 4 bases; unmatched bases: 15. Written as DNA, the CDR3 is TGTGCCACTCAACGGGAGGGGGACCCCGGAAAAAACATTCAGTACTTC. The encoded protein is CATQREGDPGKNIQYF.

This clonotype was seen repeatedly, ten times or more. The CDR3 here is CATSRDRLTGNNQPQHF. The CDR3 DNA is TGTGCCACCAGCAGAGATCGCTTAACAGGGAACAATCAGCCCCAGCATTTT. The genes are TRBV15 and TRBJ1-5, with D possibly being TRBD1 (6 bases). In germline, CDR1 is LNHNV, CDR2 YYDKDF (reference sequence). Between the trimmed V and J ends, which lost 0 bases and 3 bases, there was a span of 15 bases. There are 17 residues in the CDR3.

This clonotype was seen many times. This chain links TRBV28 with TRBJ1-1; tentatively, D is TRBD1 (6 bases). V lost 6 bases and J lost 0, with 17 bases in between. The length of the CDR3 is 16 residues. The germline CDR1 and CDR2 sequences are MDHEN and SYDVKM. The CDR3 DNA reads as TGTGCCAGCAGCCGCCGGACAGAACTTTTGAACACTGAAGCTTTCTTT. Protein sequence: CASSRRTELLNTEAFF.

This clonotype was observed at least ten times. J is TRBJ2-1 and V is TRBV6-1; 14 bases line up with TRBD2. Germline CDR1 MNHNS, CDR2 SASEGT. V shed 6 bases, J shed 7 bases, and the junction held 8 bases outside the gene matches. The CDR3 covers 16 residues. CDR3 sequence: CASSPRGTSGRNEQFF. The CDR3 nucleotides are TGTGCCAGCAGCCCACGAGGGACTAGCGGGAGAAATGAGCAGTTCTTC.

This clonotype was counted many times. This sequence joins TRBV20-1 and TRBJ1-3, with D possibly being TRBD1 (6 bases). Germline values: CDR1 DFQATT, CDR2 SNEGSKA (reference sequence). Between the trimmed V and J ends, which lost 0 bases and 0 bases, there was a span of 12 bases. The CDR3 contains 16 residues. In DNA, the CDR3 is TGCAGTGCTAGAGATCCCGACAGGAGCTCTGGAAACACCATATATTTT. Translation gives CSARDPDRSSGNTIYF.

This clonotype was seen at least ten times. This CDR3 reads CASSVGQRNQPQHF. CDR3 coding DNA: TGCGCCAGCAGTGTAGGACAGCGGAATCAGCCCCAGCATTTT. The chain joins TRBV10-1 to TRBJ1-5; possible D gene TRBD1, 6 bases. The germline CDR1 and CDR2 sequences are WNHNN and SYGVQD (reference sequence). The CDR3 runs 14 residues. V was pared by 4 bases and J by 4 bases, with 11 bases between.

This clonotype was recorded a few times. The CDR3, as DNA: TGTGCCAGCAGCCAAGTACGACTAGCGGACCGCACCGGGGAGCTGTTTTTT. Residues: CASSQVRLADRTGELFF. V gene TRBV14 combines with J gene TRBJ2-2, with 9 nucleotides matching TRBD2. This CDR3 comprises 17 residues. After removal of 1 base from V and 4 bases from J, the junction contained 7 bases not matched to a gene. The germline V gene encodes CDR1 SGHDN and CDR2 FVKESK.

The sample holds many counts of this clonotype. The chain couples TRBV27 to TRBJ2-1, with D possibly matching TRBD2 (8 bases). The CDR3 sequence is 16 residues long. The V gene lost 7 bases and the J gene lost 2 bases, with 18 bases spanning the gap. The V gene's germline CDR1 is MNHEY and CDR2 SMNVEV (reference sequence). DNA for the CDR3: TGTGCCAGCACCACGACAGGGCGGGAGGCCTACAATGAGCAGTTCTTC. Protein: CASTTTGREAYNEQFF.

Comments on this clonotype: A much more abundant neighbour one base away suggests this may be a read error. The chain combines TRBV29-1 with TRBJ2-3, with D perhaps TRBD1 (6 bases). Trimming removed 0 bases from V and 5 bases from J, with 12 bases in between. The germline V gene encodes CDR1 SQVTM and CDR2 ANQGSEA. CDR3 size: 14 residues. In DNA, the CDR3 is TGCAGCGTTGAAGATAGGGGGTCGGGAGATACGCAGTATTTT. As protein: CSVEDRGSGDTQYF.

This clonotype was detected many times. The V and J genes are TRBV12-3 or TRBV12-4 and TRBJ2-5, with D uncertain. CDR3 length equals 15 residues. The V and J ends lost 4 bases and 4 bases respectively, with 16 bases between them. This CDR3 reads CASSSGSSPPETQYF. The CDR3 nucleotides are TGTGCCAGCAGTTCCGGGTCCTCCCCTCCAGAGACCCAGTACTTC.

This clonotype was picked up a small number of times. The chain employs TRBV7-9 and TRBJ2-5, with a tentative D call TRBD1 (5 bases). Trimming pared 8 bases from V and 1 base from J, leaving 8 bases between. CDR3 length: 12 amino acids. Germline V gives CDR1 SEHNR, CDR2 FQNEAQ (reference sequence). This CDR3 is CASDSTQETQYF. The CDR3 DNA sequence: TGTGCCAGCGACAGTACCCAAGAGACCCAGTACTTC.

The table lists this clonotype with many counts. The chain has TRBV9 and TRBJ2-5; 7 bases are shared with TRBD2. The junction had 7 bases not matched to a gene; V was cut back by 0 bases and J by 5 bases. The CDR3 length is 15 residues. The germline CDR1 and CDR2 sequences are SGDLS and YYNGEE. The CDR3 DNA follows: TGTGCCAGCAGCGTAGCTGTCGGGAGGAAGGAGACCCAGTACTTC. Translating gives CASSVAVGRKETQYF. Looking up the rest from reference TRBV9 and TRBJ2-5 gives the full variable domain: DSGVTQTPKHLITATGQRVTLRCSPRSGDLSVYWYQQSLDQGLQFLIQYYNGEERAKGNILERFSAQQFPDLHSELNLSSLELGDSALYFCASSVAVGRKETQYFGPGTRLLVL.

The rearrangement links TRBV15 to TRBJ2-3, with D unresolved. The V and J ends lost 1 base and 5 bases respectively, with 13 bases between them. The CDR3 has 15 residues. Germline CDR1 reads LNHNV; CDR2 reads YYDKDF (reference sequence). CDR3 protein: CATSRGPLSGDTQYF. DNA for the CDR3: TGTGCCACCAGCAGAGGTCCACTCTCGGGAGATACGCAGTATTTT.

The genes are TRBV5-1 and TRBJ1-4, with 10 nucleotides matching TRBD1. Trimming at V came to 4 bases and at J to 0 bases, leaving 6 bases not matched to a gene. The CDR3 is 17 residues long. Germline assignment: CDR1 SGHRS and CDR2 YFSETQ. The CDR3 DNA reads TGCGCCAGCAGCAGTCCGGGGACAGGGGCAACTAATGAAAAACTGTTTTTT. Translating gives CASSSPGTGATNEKLFF.